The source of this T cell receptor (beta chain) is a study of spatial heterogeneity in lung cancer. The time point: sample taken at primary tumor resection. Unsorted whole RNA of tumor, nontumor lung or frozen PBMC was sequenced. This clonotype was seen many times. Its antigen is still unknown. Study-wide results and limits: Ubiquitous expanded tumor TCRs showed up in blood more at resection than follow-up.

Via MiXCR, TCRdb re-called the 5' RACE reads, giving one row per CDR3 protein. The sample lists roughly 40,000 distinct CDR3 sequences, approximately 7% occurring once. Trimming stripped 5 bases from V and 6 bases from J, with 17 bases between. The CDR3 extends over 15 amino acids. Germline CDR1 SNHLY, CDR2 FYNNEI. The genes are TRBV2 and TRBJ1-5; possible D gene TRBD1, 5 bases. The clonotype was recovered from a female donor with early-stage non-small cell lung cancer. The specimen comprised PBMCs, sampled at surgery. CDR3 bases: TGTGCCAGCAGTCCAGGGACGATAGAGACTCAGCCCCAGCATTTT. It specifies CASSPGTIETQPQHF. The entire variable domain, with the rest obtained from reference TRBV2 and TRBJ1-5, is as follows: EPEVTQTPSHQVTQMGQEVILRCVPISNHLYFYWYRQILGQKVEFLVSFYNNEISEKSEIFDDQFSVERPDGSNFTLKIRSTKLEDSAMYFCASSPGTIETQPQHFGDGTRLSIL.